These T cell receptor beta chains were read from a single sample in a study of T cells in Graves' hyperthyroidism and ophthalmopathy. MiXCR, run by TCRdb on the multiplex PCR reads, gives a single entry per CDR3 protein. The sample shows under 300,000 distinct CDR3 sequences, roughly 15% of them seen only once. Input material: blood. All receptors come from a woman between 35 and 50 years old with Graves' hyperthyroidism. Each CDR3 is given with its conserved first and last residue. A D gene is named only where the DNA matches it firmly. Not every row has a clone size; where given, it reads once, few, many or a size class.

TRBJ2-2	NA	NA	TRBV5-4	CASSLVSGPELFF	TGTGCCAGCAGCTTGGTGTCGGGGCCGGAGCTGTTTTTT
TRBJ2-3	many	NA	TRBV24-1	CATSDSFSTDTQYF	TGTGCCACCAGTGATTCCTTTAGCACAGATACGCAGTATTTT
TRBJ2-7	many	TRBD2	TRBV9	CASSVLAGDREQYF	TGTGCCAGCAGCGTGTTAGCGGGAGATCGAGAGCAGTACTTC
TRBJ1-4	few	NA	TRBV7-9	CASSLTASPGKLFF	TGTGCCAGCAGCTTGACAGCGTCACCTGGGAAACTGTTTTTT
TRBJ1-1	many	TRBD1	TRBV6-1	CASSEEGRGVTEAFF	TGTGCCAGCAGTGAAGAAGGCAGGGGGGTGACTGAAGCTTTCTTT
TRBJ1-4	many	TRBD1	TRBV6-1	CASSKGQRNEKLFF	TGTGCCAGCAGTAAGGGACAGAGGAATGAAAAACTGTTTTTT
TRBJ1-2	many	NA	TRBV6-1	CVCGSGYTF	TGTGTTTGCGGGTCTGGCTACACCTTC
TRBJ2-7	many	NA	TRBV29-1	CSVWREYEQYF	TGCAGCGTTTGGAGGGAATACGAGCAGTACTTC
TRBJ1-5	many	NA	TRBV2	CASSTDYSNQPQHF	TGTGCCAGCAGTACAGACTATAGCAATCAGCCCCAGCATTTT
TRBJ2-1	many	NA	TRBV6-2/TRBV6-3	CASSLNRFNEQFF	TGTGCCAGCAGTCTCAACAGGTTCAATGAGCAGTTCTTC
TRBJ2-4	NA	TRBD2	TRBV7-9	CASSQGTSAGIAKNIQYF	TGTGCCAGCAGCCAAGGGACTAGCGCGGGGATAGCCAAAAACATTCAGTACTTC
TRBJ1-1	many	NA	TRBV27	CASSFGVGGTGEAFF	TGTGCCAGCAGTTTCGGCGTAGGGGGGACTGGGGAAGCTTTCTTT
TRBJ1-1	many	NA	TRBV30	CAWEELGTEAFF	TGTGCCTGGGAGGAGCTGGGGACAGAAGCTTTCTTT
TRBJ1-6	NA	NA	TRBV5-4	CASSADSHYNSPLHF	TGTGCCAGCAGCGCCGACAGCCACTATAATTCACCCCTCCACTTT
TRBJ2-7	NA	TRBD2	TRBV6-1	CASSAAGGPIFSYEQYF	TGTGCCAGCAGTGCTGCGGGAGGCCCAATTTTCTCCTACGAGCAGTACTTC
TRBJ2-1	many	TRBD1	TRBV20-1	CSARRPGTGPPTKAYNEQFF	TGCAGTGCTAGGCGTCCCGGGACAGGGCCCCCAACCAAGGCCTACAATGAGCAGTTCTTC
TRBJ1-2	many	NA	TRBV25-1	CASSAPGPYGYTF	TGTGCCAGCAGTGCCCCGGGACCTTATGGCTACACCTTC
TRBJ2-7	many	TRBD1	TRBV24-1	CATSDFNGQGRYEQYF	TGTGCCACCAGTGATTTCAACGGACAGGGGCGATACGAGCAGTACTTC
TRBJ1-2	many	NA	TRBV28	CASSLSRSDGYTF	TGTGCCAGCAGTTTAAGTCGAAGCGATGGCTACACCTTC